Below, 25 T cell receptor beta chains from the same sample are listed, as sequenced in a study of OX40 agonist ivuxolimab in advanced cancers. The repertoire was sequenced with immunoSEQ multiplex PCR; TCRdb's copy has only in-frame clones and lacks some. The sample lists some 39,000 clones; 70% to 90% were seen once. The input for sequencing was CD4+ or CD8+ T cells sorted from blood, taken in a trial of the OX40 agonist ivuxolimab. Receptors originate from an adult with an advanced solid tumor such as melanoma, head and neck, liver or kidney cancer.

CDR3 in amino acids: CASSQDRGQETQYF. The CDR3 nucleotides read TGTGCCAGCAGCCAGGACAGGGGGCAAGAGACCCAGTACTTC. The chain employs TRBV16 and TRBJ2-5; the match to TRBD1 covers 10 bases. Germline trimming cut 3 bases from V and 2 bases from J; bases unmatched to any gene: 0. The CDR3 is 14 residues long. Germline CDR1 is KGHSY and CDR2 is FQNENV.

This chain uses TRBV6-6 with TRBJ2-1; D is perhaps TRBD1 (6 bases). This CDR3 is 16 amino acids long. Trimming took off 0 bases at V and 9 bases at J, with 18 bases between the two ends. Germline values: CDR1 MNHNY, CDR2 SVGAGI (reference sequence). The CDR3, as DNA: TGTGCCAGCAGTTACTCGTTGGACAGATACCATTGTGAGCAGTTCTTC. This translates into CASSYSLDRYHCEQFF.

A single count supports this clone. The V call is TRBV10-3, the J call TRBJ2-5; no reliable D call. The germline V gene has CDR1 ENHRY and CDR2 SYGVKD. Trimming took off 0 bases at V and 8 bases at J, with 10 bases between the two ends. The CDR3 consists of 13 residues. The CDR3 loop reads CAISESQWNTQYF. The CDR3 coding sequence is TGTGCCATCAGTGAGTCGCAGTGGAATACCCAGTACTTC.

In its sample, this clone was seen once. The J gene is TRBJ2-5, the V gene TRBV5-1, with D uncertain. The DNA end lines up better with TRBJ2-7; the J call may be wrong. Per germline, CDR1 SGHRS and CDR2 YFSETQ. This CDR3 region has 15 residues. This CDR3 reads CASSLNRDTSYEQYF. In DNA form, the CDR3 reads TGCGCCAGCAGCTTAAATCGCGACACATCCTACGAGCAGTACTTC.

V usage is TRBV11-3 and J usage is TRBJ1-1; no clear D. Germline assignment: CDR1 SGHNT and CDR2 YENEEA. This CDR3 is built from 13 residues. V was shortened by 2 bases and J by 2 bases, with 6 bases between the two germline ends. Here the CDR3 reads CASSLTENTEAFF. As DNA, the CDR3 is TGTGCCAGCAGCTTAACGGAAAACACTGAAGCTTTCTTT.

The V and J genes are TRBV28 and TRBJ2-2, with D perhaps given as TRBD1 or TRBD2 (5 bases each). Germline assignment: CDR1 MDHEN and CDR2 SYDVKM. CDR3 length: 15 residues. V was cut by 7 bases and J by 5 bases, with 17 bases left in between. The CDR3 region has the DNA TGTGCCAGCATTAAACTCAGGGAGATTACCGGGGAGCTGTTTTTT. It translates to CASIKLREITGELFF.

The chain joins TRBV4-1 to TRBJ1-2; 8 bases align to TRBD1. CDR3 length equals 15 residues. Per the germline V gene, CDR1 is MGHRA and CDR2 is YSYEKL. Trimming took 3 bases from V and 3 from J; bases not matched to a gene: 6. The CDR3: CASSQTATGDYGYTF. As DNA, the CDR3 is TGCGCCAGCAGCCAGACCGCGACAGGGGACTATGGCTACACCTTC.

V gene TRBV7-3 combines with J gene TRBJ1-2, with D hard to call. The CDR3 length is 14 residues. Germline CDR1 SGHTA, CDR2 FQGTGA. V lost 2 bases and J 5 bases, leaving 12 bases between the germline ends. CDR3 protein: CASSLVARGYGYTF. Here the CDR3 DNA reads TGTGCCAGCAGCTTAGTAGCCCGAGGGTATGGCTACACCTTC.

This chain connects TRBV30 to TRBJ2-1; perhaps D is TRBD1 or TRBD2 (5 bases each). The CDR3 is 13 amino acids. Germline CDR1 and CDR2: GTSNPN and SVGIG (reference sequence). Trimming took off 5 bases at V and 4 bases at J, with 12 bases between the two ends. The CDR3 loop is CAWGTAWYNEQFF. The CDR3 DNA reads TGTGCCTGGGGGACGGCGTGGTACAATGAGCAGTTCTTC.

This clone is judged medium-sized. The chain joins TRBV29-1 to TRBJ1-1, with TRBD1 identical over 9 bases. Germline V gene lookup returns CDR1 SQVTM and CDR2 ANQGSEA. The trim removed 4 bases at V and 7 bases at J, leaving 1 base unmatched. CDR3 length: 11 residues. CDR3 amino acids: CSVGDRDEAFF. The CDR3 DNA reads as TGCAGCGTTGGGGACAGGGATGAAGCTTTCTTT.

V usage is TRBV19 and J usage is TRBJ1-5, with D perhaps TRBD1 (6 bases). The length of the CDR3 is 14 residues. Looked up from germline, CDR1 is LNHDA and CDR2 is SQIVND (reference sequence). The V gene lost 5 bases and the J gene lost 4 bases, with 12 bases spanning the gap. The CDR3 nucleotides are TGTGCCAGTAGTGCGGGACACCTTAATCAGCCCCAGCATTTT. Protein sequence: CASSAGHLNQPQHF.

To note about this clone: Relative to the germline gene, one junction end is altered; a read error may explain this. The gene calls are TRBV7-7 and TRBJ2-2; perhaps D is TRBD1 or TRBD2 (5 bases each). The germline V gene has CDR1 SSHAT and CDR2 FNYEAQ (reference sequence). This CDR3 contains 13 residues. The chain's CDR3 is CASMAGSTGELFF. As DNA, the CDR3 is TGTGCTAGCATGGCAGGGAGCACCGGGGAGCTGTTTTTT.

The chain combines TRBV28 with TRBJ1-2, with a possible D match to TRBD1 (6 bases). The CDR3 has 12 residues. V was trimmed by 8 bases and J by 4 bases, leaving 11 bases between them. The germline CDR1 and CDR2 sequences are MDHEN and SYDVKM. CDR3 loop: CASRGQLYGYTF. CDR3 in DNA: TGTGCCAGCCGGGGGCAGCTCTATGGCTACACCTTC.

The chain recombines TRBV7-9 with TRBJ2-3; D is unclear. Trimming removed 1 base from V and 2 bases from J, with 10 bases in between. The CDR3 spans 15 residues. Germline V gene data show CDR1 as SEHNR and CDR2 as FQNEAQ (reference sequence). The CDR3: CASSLDGDNTDTQYF. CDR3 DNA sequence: TGTGCCAGCAGCTTAGATGGTGACAACACAGATACGCAGTATTTT. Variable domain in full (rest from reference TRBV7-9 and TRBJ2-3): DTGVSQNPRHKITKRGQNVTFRCDPISEHNRLYWYRQTLGQGPEFLTYFQNEAQLEKSRLLSDRFSAERPKGSFSTLEIQRTEQGDSAMYLCASSLDGDNTDTQYFGPGTRLTVL.

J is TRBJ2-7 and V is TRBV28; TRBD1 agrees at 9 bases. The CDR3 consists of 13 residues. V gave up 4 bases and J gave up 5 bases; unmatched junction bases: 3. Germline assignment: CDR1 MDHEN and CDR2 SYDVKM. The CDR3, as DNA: TGTGCCAGCAGTTCCGGGACAGGGAACGAGCAGTACTTC. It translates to CASSSGTGNEQYF.

The CDR3 nucleotides are TGCGCCAGCAGTCAGCCGGGACAATTACAGCTAACCTACGAGCAGTACTTC. This codes for CASSQPGQLQLTYEQYF. The J gene is TRBJ2-7, the V gene TRBV23-1, with a tentative D call TRBD1 (6 bases). TRBV23-1 is an open reading frame, and its role is uncertain. There are 17 residues in the CDR3. V was clipped by 3 bases and J by 2 bases, with 20 bases between them.

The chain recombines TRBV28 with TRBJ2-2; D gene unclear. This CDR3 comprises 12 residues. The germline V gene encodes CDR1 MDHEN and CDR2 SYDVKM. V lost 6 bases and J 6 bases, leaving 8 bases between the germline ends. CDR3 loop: CASSPSSGELFF. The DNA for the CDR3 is TGTGCCAGCAGCCCTAGTTCCGGGGAGCTGTTTTTT.

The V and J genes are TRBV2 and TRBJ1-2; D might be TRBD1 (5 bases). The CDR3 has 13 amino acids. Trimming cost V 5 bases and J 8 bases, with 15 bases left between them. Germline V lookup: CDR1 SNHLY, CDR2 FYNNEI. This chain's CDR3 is CASSPTGGGGYTF. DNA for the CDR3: TGTGCCAGCAGTCCTACCGGGGGTGGAGGCTACACCTTC.

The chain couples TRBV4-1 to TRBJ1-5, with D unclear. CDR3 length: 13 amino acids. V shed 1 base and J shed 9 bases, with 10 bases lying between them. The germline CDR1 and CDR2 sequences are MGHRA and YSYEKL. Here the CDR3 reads CASSQGAGWPQHF. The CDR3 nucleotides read TGCGCCAGCAGCCAAGGGGCGGGGTGGCCCCAGCATTTT.

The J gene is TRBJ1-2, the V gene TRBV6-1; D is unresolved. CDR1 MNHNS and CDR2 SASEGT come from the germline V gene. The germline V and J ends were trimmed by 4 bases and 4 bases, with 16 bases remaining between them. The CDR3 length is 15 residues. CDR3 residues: CASSVGGRSFYGYTF. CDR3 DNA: TGTGCCAGCAGTGTGGGCGGGAGAAGTTTCTATGGCTACACCTTC.

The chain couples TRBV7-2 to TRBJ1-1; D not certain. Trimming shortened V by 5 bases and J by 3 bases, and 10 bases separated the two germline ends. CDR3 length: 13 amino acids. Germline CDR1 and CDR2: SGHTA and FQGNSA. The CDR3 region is CASSINTYTEAFF. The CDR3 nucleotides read TGTGCCAGCAGCATCAACACCTACACTGAAGCTTTCTTT.

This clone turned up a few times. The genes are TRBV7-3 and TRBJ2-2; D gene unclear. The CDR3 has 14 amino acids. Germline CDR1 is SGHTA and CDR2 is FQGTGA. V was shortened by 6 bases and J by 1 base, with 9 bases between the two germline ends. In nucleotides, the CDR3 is TGTGCCAGCAGAAAAAACGTGAACACCGGGGAGCTGTTTTTT. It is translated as CASRKNVNTGELFF.

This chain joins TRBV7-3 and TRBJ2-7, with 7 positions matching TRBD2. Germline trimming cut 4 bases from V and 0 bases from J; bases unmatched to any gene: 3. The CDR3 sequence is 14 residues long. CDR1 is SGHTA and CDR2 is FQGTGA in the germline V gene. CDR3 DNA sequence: TGTGCCAGCAGCTCAGCGGGGAGCTCCTACGAGCAGTACTTC. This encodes CASSSAGSSYEQYF. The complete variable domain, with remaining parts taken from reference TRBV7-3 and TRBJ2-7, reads GAGVSQTPSNKVTEKGKYVELRCDPISGHTALYWYRQSLGQGPEFLIYFQGTGAADDSGLPNDRFFAVRPEGSVSTLKIQRTERGDSAVYLCASSSAGSSYEQYFGPGTRLTVT.

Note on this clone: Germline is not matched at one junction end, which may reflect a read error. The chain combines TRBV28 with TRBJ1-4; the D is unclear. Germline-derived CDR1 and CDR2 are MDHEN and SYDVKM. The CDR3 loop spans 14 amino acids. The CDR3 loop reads CASNLTPRHEKLFF. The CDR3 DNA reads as TGTGCCAGCAATTTAACGCCACGACATGAAAAACTGTTTTTT.

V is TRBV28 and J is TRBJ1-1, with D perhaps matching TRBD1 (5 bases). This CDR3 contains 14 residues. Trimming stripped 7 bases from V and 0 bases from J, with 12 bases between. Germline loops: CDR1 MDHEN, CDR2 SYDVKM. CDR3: CASKGQGMNTEAFF. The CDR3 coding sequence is TGTGCCAGCAAGGGCCAGGGCATGAACACTGAAGCTTTCTTT. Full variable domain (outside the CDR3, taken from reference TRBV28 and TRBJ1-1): DVKVTQSSRYLVKRTGEKVFLECVQDMDHENMFWYRQDPGLGLRLIYFSYDVKMKEKGDIPEGYSVSREKKERFSLILESASTNQTSMYLCASKGQGMNTEAFFGQGTRLTVV.